Sequencing of this TCR beta chain was carried out in a study of T cells in tumors after PD-1 blockade (dated 2019 in TCRdb). Some background on the complete study: Prior checkpoint blockade, systemic immunosuppressant use, and recent radiotherapy or other anti-cancer therapy within 4 weeks were grounds for patient exclusion. The study performed paired single-cell RNA and TCR sequencing on site-matched tumors from BCC or SCC patients before and after anti-PD-1 therapy. To compare blood and tumor clonotypes, bulk TCR sequencing was performed on nine to ten peripheral blood samples from roughly 5 patients. On average, peripheral blood samples had 113,528 TCR templates (range roughly 21,000-257,772) and 35,000 to 45,000 unique clonotypes. Pembrolizumab 200 mg every 3 weeks or cemiplimab 350 mg every 2 weeks was administered to patients. While on anti-PD-1 treatment, some of the patients also continued taking daily vismodegib 150 mg. RECIST version 1.1 was the standard used to evaluate clinical response.

Deep TCRbeta sequencing was performed with the immunoSEQ platform. On the study's bioinformatics: For further analysis, only productive rearrangements were exported out of the immunoSEQ Analyzer. Bulk TCRbeta clonotypes were assigned T cell phenotypes by matching to single-cell RNA+TCR-seq clones sharing the same TCRbeta sequence. Tumor enrichment of a clone was calculated by dividing the clone's tumor frequency by the clone's PBMC frequency, both taken from bulk TCR sequencing. TCRs were grouped by GLIPH into specificity groups, defined as clusters of distinct TCRs likely recognizing common antigens via shared CDR3 motifs. TCRdb provides this immuneACCESS table in a form limited to in-frame rearrangements. Some clones are lacking; in checked studies, under half of them reflect an unresolved V gene, and why the rest are absent is not known. The D gene and trimming were derived from the DNA, and the V and J assignments and clone size from that table. A total of roughly 60,000 clones appear in this sample, around three quarters of them only once. The ten largest clones capture under 15% of the sample.

The germline V gene gives CDR1 as MNHEY and CDR2 as SVGAGI. CDR3 length: 15 amino acids, cysteine to phenylalanine. Only the CDR3 part of the read is kept: 45 bases, read in frame from the first base. V is trimmed back by 7 bases and J by 8 bases, and the junction contains 12 bases that no gene match accounts for. Turning to this clone: Its cognate antigen has yet to be identified. The record has no base qualities; no much larger clone is one base away.

The time point label for this specimen denotes: before anti-PD-1 therapy. Genomic DNA extracted from tumor biopsies or peripheral blood was used for bulk TCRbeta sequencing, with input ranging from about 600 ng to 6,500 ng. Histologically proven advanced or metastatic basal or squamous cell carcinoma was present in all patients, all of whom were poor candidates for surgical resection. Of the 10 or so patients making up the basal cell carcinoma cohort, roughly eight underwent bulk tumor TCR sequencing. General study outcomes and caveats: Roughly 38% of TCR clonotypes from the tumor were detected in blood, and certain novel exhausted tumor clones were present in blood collected before treatment, which suggests recruitment from the periphery. Where the novel T cell clones came from was not determined, and possible sources could include lymphoid organs or rare unexpanded clones inside the tumor or in the tumor periphery.

The material sequenced was PBMCs, taken before anti-PD-1 treatment. This TCR was recovered from a human donor with basal cell carcinoma. Here the chain combines TRBV6-5 and TRBJ1-4; the junction holds 8 bases that match TRBD1. The nucleotides are TGTGCCAGCATCACGGCCAGGGGGCCATTGGAAAAACTGTTTTTT. This is translated as CASITARGPLEKLFF.